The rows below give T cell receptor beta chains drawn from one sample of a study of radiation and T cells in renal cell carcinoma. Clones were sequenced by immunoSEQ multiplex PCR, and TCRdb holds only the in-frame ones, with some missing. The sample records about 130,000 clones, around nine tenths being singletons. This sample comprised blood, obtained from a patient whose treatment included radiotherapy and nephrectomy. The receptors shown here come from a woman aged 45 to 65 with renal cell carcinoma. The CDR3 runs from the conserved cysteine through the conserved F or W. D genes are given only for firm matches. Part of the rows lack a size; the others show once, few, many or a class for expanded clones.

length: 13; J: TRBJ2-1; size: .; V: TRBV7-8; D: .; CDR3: CASRPPGPNEQFF; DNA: TGTGCCAGCCGACCCCCAGGGCCCAATGAGCAGTTCTTC
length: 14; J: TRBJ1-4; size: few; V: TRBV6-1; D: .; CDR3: CASSESWTNEKLFF; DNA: TGTGCCAGCAGTGAATCCTGGACTAATGAAAAACTGTTTTTT
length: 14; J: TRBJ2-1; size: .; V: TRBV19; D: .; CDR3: CASSIVLAGNEQFF; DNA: TGTGCCAGTAGTATAGTGCTAGCCGGCAATGAGCAGTTCTTC
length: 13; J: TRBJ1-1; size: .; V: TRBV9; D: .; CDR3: CASSAALNTEAFF; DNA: TGTGCCAGCAGCGCCGCGTTGAACACTGAAGCTTTCTTT
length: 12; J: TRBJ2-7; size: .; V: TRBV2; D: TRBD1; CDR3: CASGYRGYEQYF; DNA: TGTGCCAGCGGGTACAGGGGCTACGAGCAGTACTTC
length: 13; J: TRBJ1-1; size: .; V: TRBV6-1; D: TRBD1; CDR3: CASSVGQGNEAFF; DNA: TGTGCCAGCAGTGTGGGACAGGGGAATGAAGCTTTCTTT
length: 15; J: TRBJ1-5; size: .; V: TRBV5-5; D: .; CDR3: CASSLRGASNQPQHF; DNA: TGTGCCAGCAGCTTAAGGGGCGCGAGCAATCAGCCCCAGCATTTT
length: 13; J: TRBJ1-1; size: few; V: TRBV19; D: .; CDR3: CASKLLGITEAFF; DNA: TGTGCCAGTAAATTGCTGGGGATCACTGAAGCTTTCTTT
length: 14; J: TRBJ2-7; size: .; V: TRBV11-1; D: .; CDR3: CASSLFGDQAEQYF; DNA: TGTGCCAGCAGCTTATTCGGCGACCAGGCCGAGCAGTACTTC
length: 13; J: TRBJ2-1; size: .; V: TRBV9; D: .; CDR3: CASSPQDSDEQFF; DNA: TGTGCCAGCAGCCCGCAGGATAGCGATGAGCAGTTCTTC
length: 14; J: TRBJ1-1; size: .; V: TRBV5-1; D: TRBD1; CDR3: CASRTWTGRTEAFF; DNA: TGCGCCAGCAGGACTTGGACAGGGCGGACTGAAGCTTTCTTT
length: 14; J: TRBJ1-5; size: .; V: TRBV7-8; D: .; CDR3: CASSLEVRYQPQHF; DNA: TGTGCCAGCAGCTTAGAGGTCCGATATCAGCCCCAGCATTTT
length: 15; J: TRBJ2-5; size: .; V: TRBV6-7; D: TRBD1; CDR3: CASRGRDSRQETQYF; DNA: TGTGCCAGCAGGGGTCGGGACAGCCGGCAAGAGACCCAGTACTTC
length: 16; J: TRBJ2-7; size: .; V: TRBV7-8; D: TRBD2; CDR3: CASSVWGGLVPDEQYF; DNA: TGTGCCAGCAGCGTGTGGGGCGGACTAGTTCCCGACGAGCAGTACTTC
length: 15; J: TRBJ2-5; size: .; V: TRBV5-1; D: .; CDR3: CASSLWAGSGETQYF; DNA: TGCGCCAGCAGCTTGTGGGCAGGGAGTGGGGAGACCCAGTACTTC
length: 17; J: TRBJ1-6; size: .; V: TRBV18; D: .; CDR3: CASSLETPGQYNSPLHF; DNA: TGTGCCAGCTCACTAGAAACGCCTGGACAGTATAATTCACCCCTCCACTTT
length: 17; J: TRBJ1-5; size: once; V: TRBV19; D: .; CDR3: CASSIQSRAGGNQPQHF; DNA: TGTGCCAGTAGTATACAATCCAGGGCAGGGGGCAATCAGCCCCAGCATTTT
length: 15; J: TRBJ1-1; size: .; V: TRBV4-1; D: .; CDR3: CASSQDLAGATEAFF; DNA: TGCGCCAGCAGCCAAGATCTGGCAGGGGCCACTGAAGCTTTCTTT
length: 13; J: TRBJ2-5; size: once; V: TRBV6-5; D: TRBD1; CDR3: CASRGQGAGTQYF; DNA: TGTGCCAGCAGGGGACAGGGGGCCGGGACCCAGTACTTC
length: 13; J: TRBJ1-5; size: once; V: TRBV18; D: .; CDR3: CASSPQPGWPQHF; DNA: TGTGCCAGCTCACCACAGCCAGGGTGGCCCCAGCATTTT
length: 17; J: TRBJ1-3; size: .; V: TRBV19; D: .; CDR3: CASSLVGGTRSGNTIYF; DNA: TGTGCCAGTAGTTTAGTCGGGGGGACCCGCTCTGGAAACACCATATATTTT
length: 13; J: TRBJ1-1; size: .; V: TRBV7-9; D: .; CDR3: CASSLSGNTEAFF; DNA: TGTGCCAGCAGCTTGTCGGGGAACACTGAAGCTTTCTTT
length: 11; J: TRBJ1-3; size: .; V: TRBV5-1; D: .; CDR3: CASSSGNTIYF; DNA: TGCGCCAGCAGCTCTGGAAACACCATATATTTT
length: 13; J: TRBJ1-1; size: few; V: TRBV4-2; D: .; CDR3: CASSQDVNTEAFF; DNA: TGTGCCAGCAGCCAAGATGTGAACACTGAAGCTTTCTTT
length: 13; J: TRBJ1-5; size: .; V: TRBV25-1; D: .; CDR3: CASSTGRDQPQHF; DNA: TGTGCCAGCAGTACAGGGCGCGATCAGCCCCAGCATTTT
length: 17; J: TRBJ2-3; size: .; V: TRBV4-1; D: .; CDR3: CASSQDMEPLLTDTQYF; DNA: TGCGCCAGCAGCCAAGATATGGAGCCTCTTCTGACAGATACGCAGTATTTT
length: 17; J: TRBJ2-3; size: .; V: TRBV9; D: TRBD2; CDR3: CASSVRQTSGGTDTQYF; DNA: TGTGCCAGCAGCGTACGGCAGACTAGCGGGGGCACAGATACGCAGTATTTT
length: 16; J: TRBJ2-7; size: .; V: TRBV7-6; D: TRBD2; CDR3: CASSLVIAGGYYEQYF; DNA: TGTGCCAGCAGCTTAGTGATAGCGGGGGGCTACTACGAGCAGTACTTC
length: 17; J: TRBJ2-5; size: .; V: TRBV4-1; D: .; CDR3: CASSQGAVGGGGETQYF; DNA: TGCGCCAGCAGCCAAGGAGCGGTTGGGGGAGGAGGAGAGACCCAGTACTTC
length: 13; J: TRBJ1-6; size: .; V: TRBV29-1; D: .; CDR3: CSVRRDSNSPLHF; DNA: TGCAGCGTGCGGCGGGACTCCAATTCACCCCTCCACTTT
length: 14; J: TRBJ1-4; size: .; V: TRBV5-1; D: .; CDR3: CASSLSSGDEKLFF; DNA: TGCGCCAGCAGCTTAAGTTCCGGGGACGAAAAACTGTTTTTT
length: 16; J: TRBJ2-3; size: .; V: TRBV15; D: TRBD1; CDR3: CATSRYRDSTSDTQYF; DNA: TGTGCCACCAGCAGGTACCGGGACAGCACATCAGATACGCAGTATTTT
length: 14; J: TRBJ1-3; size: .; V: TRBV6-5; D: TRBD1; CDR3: CASGDRVSGNTIYF; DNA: TGTGCCAGCGGAGACAGGGTCTCTGGAAACACCATATATTTT
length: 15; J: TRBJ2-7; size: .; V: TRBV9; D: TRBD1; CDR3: CASSVEDRGVYEQYF; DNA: TGTGCCAGCAGCGTAGAGGACAGGGGCGTCTACGAGCAGTACTTC
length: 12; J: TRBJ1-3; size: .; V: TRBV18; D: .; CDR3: CASSPPGNTIYF; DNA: TGTGCCAGCTCACCACCTGGAAACACCATATATTTT
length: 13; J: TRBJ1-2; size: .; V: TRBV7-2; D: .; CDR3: CASSLASGRGYTF; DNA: TGTGCCAGCAGCTTAGCGTCTGGGAGGGGCTACACCTTC
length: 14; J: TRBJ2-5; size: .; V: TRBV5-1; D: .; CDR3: CASSLGGNQETQYF; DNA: TGCGCCAGCAGCTTGGGAGGGAACCAAGAGACCCAGTACTTC
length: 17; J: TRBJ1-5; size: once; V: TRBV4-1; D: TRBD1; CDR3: CASSQTGTGIINQPQHF; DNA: TGCGCCAGCAGCCAAACCGGGACAGGGATCATTAATCAGCCCCAGCATTTT
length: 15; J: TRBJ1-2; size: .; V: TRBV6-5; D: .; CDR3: CASRPGTNGVYGYTF; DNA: TGTGCCAGCAGACCCGGGACAAACGGAGTCTATGGCTACACCTTC
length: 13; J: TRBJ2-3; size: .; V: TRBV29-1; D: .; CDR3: CSAAWQGGNTQYF; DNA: TGCAGCGCTGCCTGGCAGGGTGGGAATACGCAGTATTTT
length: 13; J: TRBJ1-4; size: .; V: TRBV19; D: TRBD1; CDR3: CASNDRGHEKLFF; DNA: TGTGCCAGTAACGACAGGGGGCACGAAAAACTGTTTTTT
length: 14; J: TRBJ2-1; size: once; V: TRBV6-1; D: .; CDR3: CASTEIHSIDEQFF; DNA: TGTGCCAGCACTGAAATTCATAGTATTGATGAGCAGTTCTTC
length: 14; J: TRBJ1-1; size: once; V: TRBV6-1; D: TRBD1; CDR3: CASSMDRAGTEAFF; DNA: TGTGCCAGCAGCATGGACAGGGCTGGCACTGAAGCTTTCTTT
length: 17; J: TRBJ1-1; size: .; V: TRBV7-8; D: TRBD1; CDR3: CASSLRDSGSLYTEAFF; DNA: TGTGCCAGCAGCCTCCGGGACAGCGGAAGCCTATACACTGAAGCTTTCTTT
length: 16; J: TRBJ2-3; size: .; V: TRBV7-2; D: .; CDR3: CASSPSWRSSTDTQYF; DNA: TGTGCCAGCAGCCCGAGCTGGCGTTCTAGCACAGATACGCAGTATTTT
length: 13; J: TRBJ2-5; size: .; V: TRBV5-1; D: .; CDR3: CATKGLSQETQYF; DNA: TGCGCCACAAAGGGACTCTCTCAAGAGACCCAGTACTTC
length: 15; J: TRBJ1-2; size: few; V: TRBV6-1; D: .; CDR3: CASSEPSDGNYGYTF; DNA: TGTGCCAGCAGTGAACCCTCCGACGGGAACTATGGCTACACCTTC
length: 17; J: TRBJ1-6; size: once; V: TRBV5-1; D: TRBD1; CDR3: CASSLGDWTGLRSPLHF; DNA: TGCGCCAGCAGCTTGGGAGACTGGACAGGGCTTAGGTCACCCCTCCACTTT
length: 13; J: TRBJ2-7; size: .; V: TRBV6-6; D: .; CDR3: CASSYVGPMEQYF; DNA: TGTGCCAGCAGTTACGTGGGACCAATGGAGCAGTACTTC
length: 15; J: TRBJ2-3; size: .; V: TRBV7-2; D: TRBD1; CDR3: CASSVTGFPTDTQYF; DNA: TGTGCCAGCAGCGTGACAGGGTTCCCCACAGATACGCAGTATTTT
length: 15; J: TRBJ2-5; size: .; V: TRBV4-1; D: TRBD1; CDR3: CASSPLHRGSETQYF; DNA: TGCGCCAGCAGCCCCCTCCACAGGGGGTCAGAGACCCAGTACTTC
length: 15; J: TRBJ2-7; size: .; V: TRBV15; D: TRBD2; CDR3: CATSTSSGGGYEQYF; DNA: TGTGCCACCAGCACTTCTAGCGGGGGAGGCTACGAGCAGTACTTC
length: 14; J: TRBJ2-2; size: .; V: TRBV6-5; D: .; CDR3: CASRGLRAAGELFF; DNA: TGTGCCAGTCGGGGATTACGGGCGGCCGGGGAGCTGTTTTTT
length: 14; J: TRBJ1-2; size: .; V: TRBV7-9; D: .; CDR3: CASSLDGVLTGYTF; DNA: TGTGCCAGCAGCTTAGACGGGGTACTGACGGGCTACACCTTC
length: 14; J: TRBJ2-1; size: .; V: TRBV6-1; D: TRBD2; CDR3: CASSVAGGRNEQFF; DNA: TGTGCCAGCAGTGTGGCGGGGGGTCGCAATGAGCAGTTCTTC
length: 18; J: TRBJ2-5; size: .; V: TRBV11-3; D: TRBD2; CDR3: CASSPGLAGGPVQETQYF; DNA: TGTGCCAGCAGCCCAGGACTAGCGGGGGGCCCCGTTCAAGAGACCCAGTACTTC
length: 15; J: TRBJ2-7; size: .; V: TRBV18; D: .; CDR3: CASSPGRAVSYEQYF; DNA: TGTGCCAGCTCCCCAGGGCGGGCAGTTTCCTACGAGCAGTACTTC
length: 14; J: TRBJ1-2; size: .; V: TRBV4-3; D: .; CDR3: CASSTPGRTYGYTF; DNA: TGCGCCAGCAGCACCCCCGGCAGGACGTATGGCTACACCTTC
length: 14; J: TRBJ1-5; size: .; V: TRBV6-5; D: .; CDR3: CASRAGYLGQPQHF; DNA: TGTGCCAGCAGAGCAGGGTACTTGGGTCAGCCCCAGCATTTT